This TCR beta chain originates from a study of human T cells and chemical hapten exposure. Regarding time point: patch test 3, about 24 weeks after DPC sensitization. As to treatment: therapeutic diphenylcyclopropenone sensitization with weekly scalp DPC. Deletions cut 4 bases from V and 10 bases from J, with 11 bases between. CDR1 is ENHRY and CDR2 is SYGVKD in the germline V gene. The length of the CDR3 is 12 residues. This clonotype appeared a few times. MiXCR, applied by TCRdb to the RACE reads, yields one record per CDR3 protein. The table lists 150,000 to 200,000 distinct CDR3 sequences, roughly 25% of them singletons.

The chain combines TRBV10-3 with TRBJ2-1; D gene ambiguous. Sequencing was performed on whole blood, taken in connection with sensitization to the hapten diphenylcyclopropenone (DPC). The TCR was taken from a young woman with alopecia areata. Some clones in this sample may be carry-over from other donors' samples. The CDR3 reads CAISGVGMEQFF. CDR3 bases: TGTGCCATCAGTGGCGTTGGGATGGAGCAGTTCTTC.